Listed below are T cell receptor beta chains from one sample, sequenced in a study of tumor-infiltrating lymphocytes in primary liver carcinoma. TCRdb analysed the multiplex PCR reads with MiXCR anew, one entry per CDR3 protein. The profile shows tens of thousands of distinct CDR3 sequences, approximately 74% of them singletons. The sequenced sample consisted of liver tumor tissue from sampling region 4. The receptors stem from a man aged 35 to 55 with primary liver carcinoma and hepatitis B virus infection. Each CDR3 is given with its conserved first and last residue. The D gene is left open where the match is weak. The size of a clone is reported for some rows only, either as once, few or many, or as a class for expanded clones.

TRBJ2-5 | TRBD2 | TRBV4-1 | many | TGCGCCAGCAGCCAAGGGACTAGCGAGAGAGAGACCCAGTACTTC | CASSQGTSERETQYF
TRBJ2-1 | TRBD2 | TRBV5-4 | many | TGTGCCAGCAGTTACCCTAGCGGGAGGGCCTATGAGCAGTTCTTC | CASSYPSGRAYEQFF
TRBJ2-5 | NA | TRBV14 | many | TGTGCCAGCAGCCAAGAGGGGCTGCGGGAGACCCAGTACTTC | CASSQEGLRETQYF
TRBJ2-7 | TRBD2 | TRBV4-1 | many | TGCGCCAGCAGCCAAGAGAGCGGGAGTAACGAGCAGTACTTC | CASSQESGSNEQYF
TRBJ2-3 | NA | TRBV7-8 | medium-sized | TGTGCCAGCAGCTTGGGGTTGTCGTTGAGCACAGATACGCAGTATTTT | CASSLGLSLSTDTQYF
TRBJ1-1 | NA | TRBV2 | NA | TGTGCCAGCATACTCAGGGATACTGAAGCTTTCTTT | CASILRDTEAFF
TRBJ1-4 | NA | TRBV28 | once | TGTGCCAGCAGTTTATTTGGTAGTGAAAAACTGTTCTTT | CASSLFGSEKLFF
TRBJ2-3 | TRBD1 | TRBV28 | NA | TGTGCCAGCACGAAGGGAACAGGGGGCCATTTCACAGATACGCAGTATTTT | CASTKGTGGHFTDTQYF
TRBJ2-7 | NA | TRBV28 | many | TGTGCCAGCAGTTCAGCCACCACCTACGAGCAGTACTTC | CASSSATTYEQYF
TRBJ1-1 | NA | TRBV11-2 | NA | TGTGCCAGCAGCCTCGATTGGGGCGGAAGAGTTGCTGAAGCTTTCTTT | CASSLDWGGRVAEAFF
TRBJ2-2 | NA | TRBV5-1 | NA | TGCGCCAGCACGCCAACTCCGGGACGGGGAATTGTTTTTGGGACCGGGGAGCTGTTTTTT | CASTPTPGRGIVFGTGELFF
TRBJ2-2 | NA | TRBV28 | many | TGTGCCACATGGTCAAGGGCCAACACCGGGGAGCTGTTTTTT | CATWSRANTGELFF
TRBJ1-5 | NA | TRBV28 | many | TGTGCCAGCAGTTTAACCAGGGACAATCAGCCCCAGCATTTT | CASSLTRDNQPQHF
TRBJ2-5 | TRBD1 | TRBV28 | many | TGTGCCAGCAGTTCGATAGGACAGGGTCAAGAGACCCAGTACTTC | CASSSIGQGQETQYF
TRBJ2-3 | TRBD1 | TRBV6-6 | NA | TGTGCCAGCGGCTTCATCGGACAGGGCACAGATATGCAGTATTTT | CASGFIGQGTDMQYF
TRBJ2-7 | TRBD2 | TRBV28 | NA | TGTGCCAGCAGTTTAGTCGCTAGCGGGAGCTCCTACGAGCAGTACTTC | CASSLVASGSSYEQYF
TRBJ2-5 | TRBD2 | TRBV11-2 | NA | TGTGTCAGCAGCGACATGACAGGAGCGGGAGAGACCCAATACTTC | CVSSDMTGAGETQYF
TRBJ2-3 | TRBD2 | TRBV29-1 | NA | TGCAGCATTGTAAATATCGGGACTAACACGGATACGCAGTATTTT | CSIVNIGTNTDTQYF
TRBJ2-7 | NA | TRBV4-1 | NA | TGCGCCAGCAGCCAACCCCGACGAGGCTACGGGCAGTACTTC | CASSQPRRGYGQYF
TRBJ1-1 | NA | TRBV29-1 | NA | TGCGGCGTTTTCACGAACACTGAAGCATTCTTT | CGVFTNTEAFF
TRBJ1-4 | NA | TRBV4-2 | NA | TGTGCCAGAAGCCTGACTCCAGCAATTAATGAGAAACTGTTTTTT | CARSLTPAINEKLFF
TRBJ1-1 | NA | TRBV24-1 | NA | TGTGCCACCAGTGATCCAGGTGTCACTGAAGCTTTCTTT | CATSDPGVTEAFF
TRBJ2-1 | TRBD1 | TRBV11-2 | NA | TGTGTCAGCAGCTCCGACAGGGGGCCCTACAATGAGCAATACTTC | CVSSSDRGPYNEQYF
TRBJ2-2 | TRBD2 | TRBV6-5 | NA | TGTGTCAGCAGTTACAAACCCCGGGGGGACGGGGAGCTGTTTTTT | CVSSYKPRGDGELFF
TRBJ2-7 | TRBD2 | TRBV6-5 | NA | TGTGCCAGTAATTCCGGGACTCGGGGGGACGAGCAGTACTTC | CASNSGTRGDEQYF
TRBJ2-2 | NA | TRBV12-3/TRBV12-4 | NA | TGTGCCAGCAGCGAAATGTCCCGCCTTAACACTGGGGAGCTGTTATTT | CASSEMSRLNTGELLF
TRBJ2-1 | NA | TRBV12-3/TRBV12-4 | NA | TGTGCCAGCAGCGGGACCCTACAGGATGAGCAGTTCTTC | CASSGTLQDEQFF
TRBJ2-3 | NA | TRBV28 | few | TGTGCCAGCAGGACGCCATCCAGGCAAACAGATACGCAGTATTTT | CASRTPSRQTDTQYF
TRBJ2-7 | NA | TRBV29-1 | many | TGCAGCGTCTCCGATGGGGCAGGGTCAAACGAGCAGTACTTC | CSVSDGAGSNEQYF
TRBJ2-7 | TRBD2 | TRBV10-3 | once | TGTACCAACAGCTCCGGGACTAGCGGTGCCTACGAGCAGTACTTC | CTNSSGTSGAYEQYF
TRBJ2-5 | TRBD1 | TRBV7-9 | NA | TGTGCCAGCAGCTTGACAGGGGGGGGGACTCAGTACTTC | CASSLTGGGTQYF
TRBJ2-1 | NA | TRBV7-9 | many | TGTGCCAGCAGCCCGAGGGCAGGAGAGGGAAATGAGCAGTTCTTC | CASSPRAGEGNEQFF
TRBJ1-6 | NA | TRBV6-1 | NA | TGTGCCAGCAGTGATGTGGGAATAGGGGCTAGTTCGCCCCTCCACTTT | CASSDVGIGASSPLHF
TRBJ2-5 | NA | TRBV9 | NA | TGTGCCAGCAGCGTCGGACTGGTACAAGAGACCCAGTACTTC | CASSVGLVQETQYF
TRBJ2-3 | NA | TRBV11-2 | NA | TGTGCCAGCAGCATCAGTTCAGCGGCTGAAACAGATACGCAGAATTTT | CASSISSAAETDTQNF
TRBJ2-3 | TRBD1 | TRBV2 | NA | TGTGCCACCAGTGAAGCCCTGCAGGGGGCCACAGGAGATACGCAGTATTTT | CATSEALQGATGDTQYF
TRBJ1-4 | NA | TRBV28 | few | TGTGCCAGCAGTTCCCCGGGACGGCTCGCTAATGAAAAACTGTTTTTT | CASSSPGRLANEKLFF
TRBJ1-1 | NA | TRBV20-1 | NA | TGCACTACTCTGGGCTCAAATACAAAGACTGAAGCTTTCTTT | CTTLGSNTKTEAFF
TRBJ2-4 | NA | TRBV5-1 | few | TGCGCCAGCCCCCCCGGAAGAGCCAAAAACATTCAGTACTTC | CASPPGRAKNIQYF
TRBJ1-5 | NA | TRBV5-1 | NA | TGCGCCAGTAGCTTGATAGCAGGGAGCGATCAGCCCAAGCATTTT | CASSLIAGSDQPKHF
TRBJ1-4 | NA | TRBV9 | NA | TGTGCCAGCAGCGTTGGGATACTACAAACTAATGAAAAACTATTTTTT | CASSVGILQTNEKLFF
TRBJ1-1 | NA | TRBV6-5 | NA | TGTGCCATCAGTTCCAGGACGGTCGGGGAAGCTTTCTTT | CAISSRTVGEAFF
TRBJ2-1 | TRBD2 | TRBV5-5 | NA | TGTGCCAGCAGTTTGTCTGGCGGGAGGTTGGGTGGGCAGTTCTTC | CASSLSGGRLGGQFF
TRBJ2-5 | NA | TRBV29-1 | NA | TGCAGCATTGAAGCACAGTCGGGGGAGACCCAGTACTTC | CSIEAQSGETQYF
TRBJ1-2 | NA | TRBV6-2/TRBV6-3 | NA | TGTGCCAGCAGTTACTCTGTACGGGTAAGCTACAGCTTC | CASSYSVRVSYSF
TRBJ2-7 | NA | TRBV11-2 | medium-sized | TGTGCCAGCAGCTTAGAAGCTGGCACCCCCGAGCAGTACTTC | CASSLEAGTPEQYF
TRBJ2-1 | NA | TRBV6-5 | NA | TGTGCCAGCAGGATATACAGGGCCGACAATGTGCAACTCTTC | CASRIYRADNVQLF
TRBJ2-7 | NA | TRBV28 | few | TGTGCCAGCACCACAACTCATCCCGGGGACCAACGAGATTACGAGCAGTACTTC | CASTTTHPGDQRDYEQYF
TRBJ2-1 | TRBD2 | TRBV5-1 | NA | TGCACCAGCAGCTTGATGACTAGCGGGAGGGAGCAGTTCTTC | CTSSLMTSGREQFF
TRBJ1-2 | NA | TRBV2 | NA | TGTACCAGCCGCGGCTACACGTTC | CTSRGYTF
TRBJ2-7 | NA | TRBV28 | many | TGTGCCAGCAGTGACTTTAACTACGAGCAGTACTTC | CASSDFNYEQYF
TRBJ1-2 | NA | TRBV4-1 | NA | TGCGCCAGCAGTCAGCATACCGGGGCCCCCTATGGCTACACCTTC | CASSQHTGAPYGYTF
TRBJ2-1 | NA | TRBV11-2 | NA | TGTGCTAGCAGCCTCTCCTACCGGGGTCCCCTGAGACAGGTTCGCTCCTACGATGAGCAGTTCTTC | CASSLSYRGPLRQVRSYDEQFF
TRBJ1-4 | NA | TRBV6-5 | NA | TGTGCCAGCAGTTACCGTGGGGCAACTAATGAAAAACTATCTTTT | CASSYRGATNEKLSF
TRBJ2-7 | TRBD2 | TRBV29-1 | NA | TGCAGCGTTGGGGGACGGGGGGGCTACGAGCAGCACTTC | CSVGGRGGYEQHF
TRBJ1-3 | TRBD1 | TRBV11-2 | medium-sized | TGTGCCAGCAGCTTAGAGGGACAGGGATACGGAAACACCATATATTTT | CASSLEGQGYGNTIYF
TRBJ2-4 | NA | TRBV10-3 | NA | TGCGCCATCAGTCCCACGGGATGCCTGGGGGCCGGGAGTATAGCCAAAAACATTCAGTACTTC | CAISPTGCLGAGSIAKNIQYF
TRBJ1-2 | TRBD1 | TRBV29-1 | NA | TGCAGCGCCGGGGACAGGGGAGACCTGGACTATGAGTACACCTTC | CSAGDRGDLDYEYTF
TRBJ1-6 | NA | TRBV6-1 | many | TGTGCCAGCAGTCTCGGACTGATTGCTAGTAATTCACCCCTCCACTTT | CASSLGLIASNSPLHF